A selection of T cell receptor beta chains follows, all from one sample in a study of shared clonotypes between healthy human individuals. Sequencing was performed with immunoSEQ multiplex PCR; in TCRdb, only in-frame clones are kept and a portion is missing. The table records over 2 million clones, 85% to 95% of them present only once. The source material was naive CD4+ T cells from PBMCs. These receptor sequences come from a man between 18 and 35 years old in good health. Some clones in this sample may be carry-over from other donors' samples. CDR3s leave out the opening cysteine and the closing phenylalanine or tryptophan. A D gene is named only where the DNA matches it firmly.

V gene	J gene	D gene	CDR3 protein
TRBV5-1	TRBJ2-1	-	ASSLRSRNNEQF
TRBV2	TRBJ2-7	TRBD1	ASSTTGVLGEQY
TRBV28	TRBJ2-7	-	ASSLSGGVAGIVEQY
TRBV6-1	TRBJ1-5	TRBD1	ASSEGTGIQPQH
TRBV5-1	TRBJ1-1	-	ASSRQTGGDGEAF
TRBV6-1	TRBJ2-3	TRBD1	ASSVRGIGTDTQY
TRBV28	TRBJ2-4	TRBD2	ASSLLSSGTKNIQY
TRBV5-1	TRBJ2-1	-	ASSPSLAASYNEQF
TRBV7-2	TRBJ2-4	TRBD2	ASSPYSGGLAKNIQY
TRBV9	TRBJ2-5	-	ASSVGLGLGQETQY
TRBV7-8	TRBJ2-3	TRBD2	ASSLEAGGLTDTQY
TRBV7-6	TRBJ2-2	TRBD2	ASRVTSAANTGELF
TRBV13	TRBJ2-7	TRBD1	ASSLLRTGRSYEQY
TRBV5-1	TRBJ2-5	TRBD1	ASSLAGTGGQETQY
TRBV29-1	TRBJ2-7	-	SVVVATGSSLY
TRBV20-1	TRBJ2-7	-	SARVFQVQY
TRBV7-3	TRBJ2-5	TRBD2	ASSYSSGQETQY
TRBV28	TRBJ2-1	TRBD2	ASTSGGLGYNEQF
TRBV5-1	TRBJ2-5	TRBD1	ASSLIQGAVETQY
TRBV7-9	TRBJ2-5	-	ASSLGTSQETQY
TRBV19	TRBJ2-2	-	ASAEIRSGTGELF
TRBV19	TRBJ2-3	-	ATARGYTDTQY
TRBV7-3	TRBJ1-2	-	ASSLKGGYGYT
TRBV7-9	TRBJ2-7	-	ASSFEGGRSYEQY
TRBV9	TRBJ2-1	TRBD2	ASSGRTSGRYNEQF
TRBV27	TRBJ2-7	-	ASSLFPTISVREQY
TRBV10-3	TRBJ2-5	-	AIKPRGAEAQY
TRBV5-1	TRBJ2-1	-	ASSLGQGPYNEQF
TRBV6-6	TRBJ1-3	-	ASSEQSSGNTIY
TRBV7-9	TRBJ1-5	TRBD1	ASSLGAGGDNQPQH
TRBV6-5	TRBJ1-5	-	ASSYNQDQPQH
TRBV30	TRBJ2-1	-	AWSEPPGQRNEQF
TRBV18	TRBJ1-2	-	ASSPGTLYGYT
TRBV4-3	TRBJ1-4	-	ASSQERARGREKLF
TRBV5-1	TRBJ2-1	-	ASSLNAGSNNEQF
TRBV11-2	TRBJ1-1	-	ASSLAQGQYTEAF
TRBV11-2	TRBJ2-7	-	ASSLVAGPYEQY
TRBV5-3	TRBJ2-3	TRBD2	ARRLPAGVSDTQY
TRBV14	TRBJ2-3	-	ASSRRGDSETDTQY
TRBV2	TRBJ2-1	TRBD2	ASSASGVYNEQF
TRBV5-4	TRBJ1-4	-	ASSLATDGNEKLF
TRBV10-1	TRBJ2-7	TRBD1	ASSPGGDEQY
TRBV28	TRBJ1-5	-	ASGYSNQPQH
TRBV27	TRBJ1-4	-	ASSPLANEKLF
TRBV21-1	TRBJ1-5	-	ASPIWPQH
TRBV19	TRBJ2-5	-	ASSQQETQY
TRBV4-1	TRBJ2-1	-	ASSQERASYNEQF
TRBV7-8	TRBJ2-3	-	ASSSPGLPTDTQY
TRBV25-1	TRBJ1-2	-	ASSARDLYGYT
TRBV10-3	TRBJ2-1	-	AISGKPNSYNEQF
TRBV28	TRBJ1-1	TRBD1	ASSGTARAF
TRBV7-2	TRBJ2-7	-	ASSLDGGMYEQY
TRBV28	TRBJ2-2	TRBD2	ASSSSGSMPGELF
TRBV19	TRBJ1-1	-	ASRAKSRGTEAF
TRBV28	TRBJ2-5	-	ASIQTGKTQY
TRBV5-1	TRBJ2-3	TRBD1	ASSGGQTLTDTQY
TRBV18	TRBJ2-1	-	ASILGSVRSYNEQF
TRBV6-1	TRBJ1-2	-	ASTWGGGASYGYT
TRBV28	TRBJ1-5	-	ASRNPSLGNSNQPQH